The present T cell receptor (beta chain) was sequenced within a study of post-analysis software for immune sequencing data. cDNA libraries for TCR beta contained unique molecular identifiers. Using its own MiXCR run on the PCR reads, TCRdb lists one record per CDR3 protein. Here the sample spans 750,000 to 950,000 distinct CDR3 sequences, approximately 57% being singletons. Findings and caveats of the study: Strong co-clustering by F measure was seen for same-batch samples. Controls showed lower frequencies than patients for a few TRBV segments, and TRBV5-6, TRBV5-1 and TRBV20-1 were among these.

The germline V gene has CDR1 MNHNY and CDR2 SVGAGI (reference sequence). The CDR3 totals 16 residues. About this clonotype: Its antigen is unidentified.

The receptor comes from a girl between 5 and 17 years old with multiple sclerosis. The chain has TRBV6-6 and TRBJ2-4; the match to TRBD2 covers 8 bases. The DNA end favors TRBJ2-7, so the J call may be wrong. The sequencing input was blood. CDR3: CASSYSRREGAYEQYF. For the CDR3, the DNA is TGTGCCAGCAGTTATTCGCGCCGGGAGGGTGCCTACGAGCAGTACTTC.